This T cell receptor beta chain was retrieved from a study of CD8 T cells in Susac syndrome. Germline V gives CDR1 LGHNT, CDR2 FRNRAP. Between the trimmed V and J ends, which lost 5 bases and 8 bases, there was a span of 12 bases. This CDR3 is built from 12 residues. cDNA came from roughly 0.53 to 1 ug RNA primed by random hexamers. TCRdb fed the immunoSEQ multiplex PCR reads into MiXCR, producing one record per CDR3 protein. The table shows some 260,000 distinct CDR3 sequences, with roughly 85% occurring only once. The sequenced material came from CD8+ T cells from PBMCs. The sequence came from a human donor with multiple sclerosis. The chain uses TRBV12-5 and TRBJ1-2; D perhaps matches TRBD1 (6 bases). Written as DNA, the CDR3 is TGTGCTAGTGGTGTCACAGGGCCCGGCTACACCTTC. Its translation is CASGVTGPGYTF.